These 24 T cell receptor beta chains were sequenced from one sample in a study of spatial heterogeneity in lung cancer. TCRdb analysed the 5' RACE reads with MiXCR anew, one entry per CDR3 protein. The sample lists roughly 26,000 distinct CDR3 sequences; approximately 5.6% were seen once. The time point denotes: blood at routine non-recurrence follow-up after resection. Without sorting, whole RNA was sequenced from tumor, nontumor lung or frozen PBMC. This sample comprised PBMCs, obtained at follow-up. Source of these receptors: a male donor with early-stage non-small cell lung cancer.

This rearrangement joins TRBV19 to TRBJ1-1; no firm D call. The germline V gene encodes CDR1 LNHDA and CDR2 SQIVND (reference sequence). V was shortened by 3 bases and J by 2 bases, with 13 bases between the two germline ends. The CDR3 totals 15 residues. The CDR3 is CASSISMASNTEAFF. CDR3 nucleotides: TGTGCCAGTAGTATTTCCATGGCATCAAACACTGAAGCTTTCTTT.

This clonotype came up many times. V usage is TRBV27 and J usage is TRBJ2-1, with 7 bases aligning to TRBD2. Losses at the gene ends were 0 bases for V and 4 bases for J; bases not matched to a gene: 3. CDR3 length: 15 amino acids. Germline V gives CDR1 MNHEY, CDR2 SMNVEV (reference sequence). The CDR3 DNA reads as TGTGCCAGCAGTTTATCGGGACTACCTTACAATGAGCAGTTCTTC. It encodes CASSLSGLPYNEQFF.

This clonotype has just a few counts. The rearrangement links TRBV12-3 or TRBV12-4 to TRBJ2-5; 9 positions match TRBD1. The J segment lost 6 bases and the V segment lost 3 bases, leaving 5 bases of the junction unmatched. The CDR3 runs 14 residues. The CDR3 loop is CASSLRDREKTQYF. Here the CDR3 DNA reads TGTGCCAGCAGTTTGAGGGACAGGGAAAAGACCCAGTACTTC.

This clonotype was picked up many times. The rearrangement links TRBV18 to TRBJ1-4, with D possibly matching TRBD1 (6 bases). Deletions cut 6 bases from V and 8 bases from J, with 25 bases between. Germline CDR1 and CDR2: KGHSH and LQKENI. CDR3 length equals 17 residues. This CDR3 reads CASSPQPGALSGEKLFF. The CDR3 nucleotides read TGTGCCAGCTCGCCCCAGCCGGGGGCCCTATCTGGGGAAAAACTGTTTTTT.

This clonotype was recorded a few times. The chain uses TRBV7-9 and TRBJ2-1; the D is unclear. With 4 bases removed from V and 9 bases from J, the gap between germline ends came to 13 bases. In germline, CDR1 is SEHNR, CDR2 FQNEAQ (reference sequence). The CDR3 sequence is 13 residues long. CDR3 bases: TGTGCCAGCAGCTCGATCCCTAAAGGTGAGCAGTTCTTC. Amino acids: CASSSIPKGEQFF.

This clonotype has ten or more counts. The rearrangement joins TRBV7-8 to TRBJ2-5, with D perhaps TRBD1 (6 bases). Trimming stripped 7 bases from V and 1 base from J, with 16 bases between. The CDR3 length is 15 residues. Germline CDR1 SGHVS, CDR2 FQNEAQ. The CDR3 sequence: CASTRYWGPQETQYF. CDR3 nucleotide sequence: TGTGCCAGCACCCGATACTGGGGGCCCCAAGAGACCCAGTACTTC.

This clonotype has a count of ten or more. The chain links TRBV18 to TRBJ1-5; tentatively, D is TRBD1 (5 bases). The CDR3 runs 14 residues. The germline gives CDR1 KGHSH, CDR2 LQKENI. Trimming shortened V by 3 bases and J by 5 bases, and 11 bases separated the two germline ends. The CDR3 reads CASSPRGSDQPQHF. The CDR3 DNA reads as TGTGCCAGCTCACCGAGGGGTTCGGATCAGCCCCAGCATTTT.

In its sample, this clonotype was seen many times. CDR3 bases: TGTGCCAGCTCACCAGGGACAGGGATCCCAGATACGCAGTATTTT. Translated: CASSPGTGIPDTQYF. The chain couples TRBV18 to TRBJ2-3, with TRBD1 matching over 9 bases. Germline assignment: CDR1 KGHSH and CDR2 LQKENI. With 2 bases clipped from V and 4 bases from J, the junction kept 4 bases outside the gene matches. The CDR3 length is 15 residues.

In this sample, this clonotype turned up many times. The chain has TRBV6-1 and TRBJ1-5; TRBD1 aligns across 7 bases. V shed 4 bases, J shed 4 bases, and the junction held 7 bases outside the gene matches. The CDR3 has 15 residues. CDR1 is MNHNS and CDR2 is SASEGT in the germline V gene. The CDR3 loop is CASSGRTGGNQPQHF. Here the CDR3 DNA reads TGTGCCAGCAGTGGGCGGACAGGAGGGAATCAGCCCCAGCATTTT.

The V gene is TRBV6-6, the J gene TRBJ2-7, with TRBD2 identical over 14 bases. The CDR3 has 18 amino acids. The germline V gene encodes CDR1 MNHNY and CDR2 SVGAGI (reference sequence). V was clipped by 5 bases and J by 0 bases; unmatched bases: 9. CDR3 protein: CASSPGLAGGRISYEQYF. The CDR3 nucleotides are TGTGCCAGCAGTCCCGGACTAGCGGGGGGCAGGATCTCCTACGAGCAGTACTTC.

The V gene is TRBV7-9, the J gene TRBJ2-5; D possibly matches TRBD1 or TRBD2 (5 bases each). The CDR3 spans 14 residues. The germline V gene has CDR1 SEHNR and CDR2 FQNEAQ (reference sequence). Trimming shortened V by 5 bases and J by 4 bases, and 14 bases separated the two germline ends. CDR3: CASSPLGEGETQYF. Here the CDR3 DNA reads TGTGCCAGCAGCCCGCTGGGGGAAGGAGAGACCCAGTACTTC.

CDR3 residues: CASSSGQGGTGELFF. The CDR3 DNA reads TGTGCCAGCAGTTCCGGACAGGGAGGCACCGGGGAGCTGTTTTTT. The chain joins TRBV12-3 or TRBV12-4 to TRBJ2-2, with 8 bases fitting TRBD1. This CDR3 contains 15 residues. The trim removed 4 bases at V and 4 bases at J, leaving 5 bases unmatched.

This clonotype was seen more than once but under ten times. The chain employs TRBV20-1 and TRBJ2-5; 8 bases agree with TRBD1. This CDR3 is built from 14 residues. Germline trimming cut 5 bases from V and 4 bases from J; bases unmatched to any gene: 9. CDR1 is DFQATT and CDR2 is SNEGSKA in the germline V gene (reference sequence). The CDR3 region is CSAEPGGASETQYF. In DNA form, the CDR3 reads TGCAGTGCTGAGCCAGGGGGCGCTTCAGAGACCCAGTACTTC.

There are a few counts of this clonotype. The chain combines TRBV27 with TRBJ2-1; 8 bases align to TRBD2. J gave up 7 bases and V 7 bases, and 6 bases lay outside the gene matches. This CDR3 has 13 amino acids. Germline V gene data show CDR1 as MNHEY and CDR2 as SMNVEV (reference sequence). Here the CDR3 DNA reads TGTGCCAGCAAGCGCGGGGGGTTGAATGAGCAGTTCTTC. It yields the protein CASKRGGLNEQFF.

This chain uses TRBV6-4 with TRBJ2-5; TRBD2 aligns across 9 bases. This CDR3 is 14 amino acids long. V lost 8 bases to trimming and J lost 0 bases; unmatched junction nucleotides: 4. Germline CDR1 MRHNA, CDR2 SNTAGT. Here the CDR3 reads CASSPSGDQETQYF. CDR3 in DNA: TGTGCCAGCTCTCCTAGCGGGGACCAAGAGACCCAGTACTTC.

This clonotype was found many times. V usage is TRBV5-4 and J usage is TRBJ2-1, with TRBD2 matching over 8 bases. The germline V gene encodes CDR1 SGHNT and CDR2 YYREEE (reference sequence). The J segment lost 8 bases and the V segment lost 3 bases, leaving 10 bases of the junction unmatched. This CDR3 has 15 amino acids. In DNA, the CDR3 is TGTGCCAGCAGCTCATTAGCGGGGAGGGGTTATGAGCAGTTCTTC. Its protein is CASSSLAGRGYEQFF.

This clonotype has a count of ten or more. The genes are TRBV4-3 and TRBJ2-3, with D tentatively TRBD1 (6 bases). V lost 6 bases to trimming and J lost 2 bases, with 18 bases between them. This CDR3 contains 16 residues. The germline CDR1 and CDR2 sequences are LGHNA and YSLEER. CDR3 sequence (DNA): TGCGCCAGCAGACAACAACCGGGACATCTCACAGATACGCAGTATTTT. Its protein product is CASRQQPGHLTDTQYF.

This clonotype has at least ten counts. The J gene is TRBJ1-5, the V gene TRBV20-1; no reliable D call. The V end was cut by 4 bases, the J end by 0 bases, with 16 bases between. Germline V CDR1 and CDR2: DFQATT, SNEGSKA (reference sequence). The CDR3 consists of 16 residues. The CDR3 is CSATPAVVHSNQPQHF. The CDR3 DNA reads TGCAGTGCTACCCCCGCGGTAGTTCATAGCAATCAGCCCCAGCATTTT.

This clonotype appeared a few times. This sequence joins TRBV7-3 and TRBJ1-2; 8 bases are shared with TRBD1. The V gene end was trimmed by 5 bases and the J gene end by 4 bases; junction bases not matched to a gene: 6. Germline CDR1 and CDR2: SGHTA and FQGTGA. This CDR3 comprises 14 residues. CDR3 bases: TGTGCCAGCAGCCAAGACAGGGGAGCCTATGGCTACACCTTC. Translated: CASSQDRGAYGYTF. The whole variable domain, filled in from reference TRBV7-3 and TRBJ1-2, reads GAGVSQTPSNKVTEKGKYVELRCDPISGHTALYWYRQSLGQGPEFLIYFQGTGAADDSGLPNDRFFAVRPEGSVSTLKIQRTERGDSAVYLCASSQDRGAYGYTFGSGTRLTVV.

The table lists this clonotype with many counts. CDR3 sequence reads: CASSLEGYQPQHF. CDR3 coding DNA: TGTGCCAGCAGCTTAGAGGGGTATCAGCCCCAGCATTTT. J is TRBJ1-5 and V is TRBV7-9, with a tentative D call TRBD1 (5 bases). V was shortened by 1 base and J by 5 bases, with 6 bases between the two germline ends. CDR3 length: 13 residues. Looked up from germline, CDR1 is SEHNR and CDR2 is FQNEAQ (reference sequence).

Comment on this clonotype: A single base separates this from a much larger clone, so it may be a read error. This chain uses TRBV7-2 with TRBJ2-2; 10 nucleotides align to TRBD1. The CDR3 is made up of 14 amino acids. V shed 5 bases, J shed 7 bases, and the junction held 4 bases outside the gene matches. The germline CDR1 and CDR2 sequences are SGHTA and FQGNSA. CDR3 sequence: CASSRQGASGELFF. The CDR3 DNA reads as TGTGCCAGCAGCCGACAGGGGGCTAGCGGGGAGCTGTTTTTT.

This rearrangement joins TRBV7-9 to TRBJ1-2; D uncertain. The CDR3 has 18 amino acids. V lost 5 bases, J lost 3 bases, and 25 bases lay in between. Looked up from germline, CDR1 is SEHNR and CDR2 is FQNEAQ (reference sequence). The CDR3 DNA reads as TGTGCCAGCAGCCCACGGGAACTAAAGAGGCTACTGGACTATGGCTACACCTTC. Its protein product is CASSPRELKRLLDYGYTF.

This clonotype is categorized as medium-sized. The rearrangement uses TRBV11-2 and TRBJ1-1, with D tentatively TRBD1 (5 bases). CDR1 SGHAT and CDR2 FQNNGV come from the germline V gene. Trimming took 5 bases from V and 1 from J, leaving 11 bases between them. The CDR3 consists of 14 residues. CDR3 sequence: CASSPGLTNTEAFF. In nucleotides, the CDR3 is TGTGCCAGCAGCCCGGGACTAACGAACACTGAAGCTTTCTTT.

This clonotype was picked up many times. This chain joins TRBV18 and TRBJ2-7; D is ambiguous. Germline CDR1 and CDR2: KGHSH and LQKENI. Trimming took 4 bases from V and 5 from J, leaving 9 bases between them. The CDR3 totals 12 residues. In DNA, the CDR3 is TGTGCCAGCTCACGCGAGAGCCACGAGCAGTACGTC. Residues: CASSRESHEQYV.